This T cell receptor (beta chain) appears in the sequencing data of a study of T cell clonotyping in hematopoietic cell transplantation. In the study overall: Recipient samples before transplant were obtained post-cytoreduction. Study-wide findings and caveats: Broader posttransplant TCR repertoire diversity was predicted by graft donor and pretransplant recipient Inverse Simpson Index values. CD4 and CD8 repertoire contributions could not be separated without sorting.

Repertoires were generated with immunoSEQ multiplex PCR, while TCRdb's copy carries only in-frame clones and drops some. This repertoire shows 45,000 or so clones, approximately 78% found once; its top ten account for approximately 5.4%. About this clone: The antigen is not known. Distinct nucleotide sequences in the sample also encode this CDR3.

From germline, CDR1 is LNHDA and CDR2 SQIVND (reference sequence). The CDR3 loop spans 11 amino acids. Trimming removed 3 bases from V and 8 bases from J, with 7 bases in between. Time point meaning: recipient sample about 28 days before transplant, after cytoreduction. The V call is TRBV19, the J call TRBJ1-2, with D possibly TRBD1 on 5 matching bases. This TCR was recovered from a man in his sixties with myelodysplastic syndrome. Some clones in this sample may be carry-over from other donors' samples. The sample in question was peripheral blood mononuclear cells, obtained before stem cell transplant. CDR3 DNA: TGTGCCAGTAGTATCCGGGACGGCTACACCTTC. This sequence encodes CASSIRDGYTF.